This TCR beta chain was obtained from a study of blood T cell repertoires in COVID-19. Method: immunoSEQ multiplex PCR; TCRdb's copy keeps in-frame clones and lacks some. Of 35,000 to 40,000 clones listed, roughly 80% are singletons. With 7 bases removed from V and 2 bases from J, the gap between germline ends came to 10 bases. CDR3 size: 12 residues. Per the germline V gene, CDR1 is SQVTM and CDR2 is ANQGSEA. The source material was peripheral blood. This clonotype originated in an elderly man with active or convalescent COVID-19. The genes are TRBV29-1 and TRBJ2-3; D gene ambiguous. For the CDR3, the DNA is TGCAGCGCTGCAGGCTTCACAGATACGCAGTATTTT. This codes for CSAAGFTDTQYF.